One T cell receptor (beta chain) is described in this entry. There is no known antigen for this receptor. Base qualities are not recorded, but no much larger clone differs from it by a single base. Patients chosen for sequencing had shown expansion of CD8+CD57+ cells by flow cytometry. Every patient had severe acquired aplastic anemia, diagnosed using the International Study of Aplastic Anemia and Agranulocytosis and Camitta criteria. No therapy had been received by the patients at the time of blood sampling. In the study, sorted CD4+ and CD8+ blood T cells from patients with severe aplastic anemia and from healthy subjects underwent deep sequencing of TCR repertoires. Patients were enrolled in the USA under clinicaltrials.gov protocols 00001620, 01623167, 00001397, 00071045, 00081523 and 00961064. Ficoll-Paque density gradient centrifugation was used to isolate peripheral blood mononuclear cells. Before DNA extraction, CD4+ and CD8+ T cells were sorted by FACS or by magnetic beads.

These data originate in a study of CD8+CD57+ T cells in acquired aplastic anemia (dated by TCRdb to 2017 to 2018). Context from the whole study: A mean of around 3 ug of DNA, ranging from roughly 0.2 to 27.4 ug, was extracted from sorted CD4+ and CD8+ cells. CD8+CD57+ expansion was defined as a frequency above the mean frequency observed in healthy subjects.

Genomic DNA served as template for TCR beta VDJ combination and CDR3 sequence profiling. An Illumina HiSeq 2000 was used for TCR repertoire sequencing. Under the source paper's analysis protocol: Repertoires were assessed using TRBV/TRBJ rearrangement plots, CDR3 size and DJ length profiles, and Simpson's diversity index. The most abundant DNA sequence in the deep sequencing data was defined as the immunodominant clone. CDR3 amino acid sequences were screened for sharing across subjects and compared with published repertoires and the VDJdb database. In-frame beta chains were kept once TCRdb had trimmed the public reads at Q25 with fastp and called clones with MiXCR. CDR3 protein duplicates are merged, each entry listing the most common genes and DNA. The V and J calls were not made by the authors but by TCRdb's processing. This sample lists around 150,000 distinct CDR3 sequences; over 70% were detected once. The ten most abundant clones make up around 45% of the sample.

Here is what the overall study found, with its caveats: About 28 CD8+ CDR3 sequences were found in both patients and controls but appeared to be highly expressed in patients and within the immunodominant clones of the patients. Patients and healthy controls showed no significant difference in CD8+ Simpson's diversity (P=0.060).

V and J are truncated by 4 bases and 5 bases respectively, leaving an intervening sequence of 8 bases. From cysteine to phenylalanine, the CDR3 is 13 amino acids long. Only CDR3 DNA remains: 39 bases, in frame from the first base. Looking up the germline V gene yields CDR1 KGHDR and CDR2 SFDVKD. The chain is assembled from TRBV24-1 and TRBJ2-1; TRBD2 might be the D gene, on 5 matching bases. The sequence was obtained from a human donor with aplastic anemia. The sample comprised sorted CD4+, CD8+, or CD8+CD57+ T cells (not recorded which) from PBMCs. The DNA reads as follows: TGTGCCACCAGTGACCCCGGGGACAATGAGCAGTTCTTC. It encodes CATSDPGDNEQFF.